A selection of T cell receptor beta chains follows, all from one sample in a study of beta chain features in type 1 diabetes. TCRdb's copy holds only in-frame clones and misses some; the assay was immunoSEQ multiplex PCR. The table lists 850,000 to 900,000 clones, roughly a sixth of them singletons. Sequencing was performed on naive CD4+ T cells from blood. These receptors originate from a woman between 18 and 29 years old in good health. The CDR3 runs from the conserved cysteine through the conserved F or W. D genes are given only for firm matches. Not all rows give a size; the values are once, few, many and, for expanded clones, a class.

J: TRBJ2-7; V: TRBV10-3; size: -; D: TRBD2; DNA: TGTGCCATCACCCCGGGACTAGCGGGAGGAAGTGGCGAGCAGTACTTC; CDR3: CAITPGLAGGSGEQYF
J: TRBJ1-4; V: TRBV9; size: few; D: TRBD1; DNA: TGTGCCAGCAGCGCTGACAGGGGGCGAAATGAAAAACTGTTTTTT; CDR3: CASSADRGRNEKLFF
J: TRBJ2-1; V: TRBV10-3; size: -; D: -; DNA: TGTGCCATCAGTGGGGGCCTAGCGCGTGAGCAGTTCTTC; CDR3: CAISGGLAREQFF
J: TRBJ2-4; V: TRBV28; size: -; D: TRBD1; DNA: TGTGCCAGCAGTGCACACGAAGGGACAGGGGATTTTCAGTACTTC; CDR3: CASSAHEGTGDFQYF
J: TRBJ2-4; V: TRBV28; size: many; D: -; DNA: TGTGCCAGCAGCTCCGGGACGGTGGACATTCAGTACTTC; CDR3: CASSSGTVDIQYF
J: TRBJ2-4; V: TRBV9; size: -; D: TRBD1; DNA: TGTGCCAGCAGCGACCCAGGGGGACCACTAGCCAAAAACATTCAGTACTTC; CDR3: CASSDPGGPLAKNIQYF
J: TRBJ1-2; V: TRBV4-3; size: few; D: -; DNA: TGCGCCAGCAGCCAAGACTATCTGGGTGGAGACTATGGCTACACCTTC; CDR3: CASSQDYLGGDYGYTF
J: TRBJ2-7; V: TRBV28; size: few; D: TRBD1; DNA: TGTGCCAGCGGACTTACAGGGGAATCTTACGAGCAGTACTTC; CDR3: CASGLTGESYEQYF
J: TRBJ2-7; V: TRBV14; size: few; D: -; DNA: TGTGCCAGCAGCCAAGATTTTACTGGGGAGCAGTACTTC; CDR3: CASSQDFTGEQYF
J: TRBJ2-5; V: TRBV10-2; size: -; D: -; DNA: TGCGCCAGCGAGGCCGCTAGGGGGGGGGAGACCCAGTACTTC; CDR3: CASEAARGGETQYF
J: TRBJ2-7; V: TRBV7-2; size: -; D: -; DNA: TGTGCCAGCAGCCCCGGAGGGCGCTACGAGCAGTACTTC; CDR3: CASSPGGRYEQYF
J: TRBJ2-7; V: TRBV9; size: few; D: -; DNA: TGTGCCAGCAGCCGAACGGGCCAAGCCTACGAGCAGTACTTC; CDR3: CASSRTGQAYEQYF
J: TRBJ1-5; V: TRBV6-1; size: -; D: TRBD1; DNA: TGTGCCAGCAGTGAAGGGACAGGGCGCAATCAGCCCCAGCATTTT; CDR3: CASSEGTGRNQPQHF
J: TRBJ2-3; V: TRBV7-3; size: few; D: TRBD1; DNA: TGTGCCAGCAGCTCACAGGGGGCTCCATTCACAGATACGCAGTATTTT; CDR3: CASSSQGAPFTDTQYF
J: TRBJ1-5; V: TRBV18; size: -; D: -; DNA: TGTGCCAGCTCACCAAGAACAGATCAGCCCCAGCATTTT; CDR3: CASSPRTDQPQHF